This T cell receptor (beta chain) comes out of a study of cytomegalovirus exposure and HLA in healthy donors. Study results and limitations: As confirmed in vitro, a few CMV-associated chains were specific for CMV antigens. A link between a missense DCLRE1C variant and TCR beta V- and J-gene trimming emerged from a later analysis.

Trimming removed 6 bases from V and 2 bases from J, with 13 bases in between. The CDR3 has 14 residues. Germline lookup yields CDR1 MDHEN and CDR2 SYDVKM. Primers included in the PCR were 60 Vbeta and 13 Jbeta primers. Libraries were prepared by immunoSEQ multiplex PCR; TCRdb keeps only in-frame clonotypes and omits some of them. The repertoire holds 42,000 or so clones, 50% to 55% seen once, with 12% in the top ten. Notes on this clone: Antigen specificity is unknown.

The rearrangement joins TRBV28 to TRBJ1-2; D not resolved. The origin of this receptor is a human donor in good health. Specimen: PBMCs. CDR3 sequence reads: CASRPPRGNYGYTF. DNA for the CDR3: TGTGCCAGCAGACCCCCAAGAGGGAACTATGGCTACACCTTC.